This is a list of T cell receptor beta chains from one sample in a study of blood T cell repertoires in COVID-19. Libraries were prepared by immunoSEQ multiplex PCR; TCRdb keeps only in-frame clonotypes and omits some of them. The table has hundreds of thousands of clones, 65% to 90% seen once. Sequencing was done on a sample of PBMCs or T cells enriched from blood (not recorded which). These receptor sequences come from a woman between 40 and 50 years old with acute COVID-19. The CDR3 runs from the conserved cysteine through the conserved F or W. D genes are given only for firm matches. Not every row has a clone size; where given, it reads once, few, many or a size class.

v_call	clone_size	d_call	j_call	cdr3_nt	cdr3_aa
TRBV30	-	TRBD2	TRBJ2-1	TGTGCCTGGGCTGGGACTAGCGGGCTCAATGAGCAGTTCTTC	CAWAGTSGLNEQFF
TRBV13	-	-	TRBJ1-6	TGTGCCAGCAGCTTAGCCCGGAATTCACCCCTCCACTTT	CASSLARNSPLHF
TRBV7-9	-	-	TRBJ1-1	TGTGCCAGCAGCTGGTACGCAGATAACACTGAAGCTTTCTTT	CASSWYADNTEAFF
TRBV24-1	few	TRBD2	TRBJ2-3	TGTGCCACCAGTGAGTCTAGCGGGAGGAAGGATACGCAGTATTTT	CATSESSGRKDTQYF
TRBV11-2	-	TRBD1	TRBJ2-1	TGTGCCAGCAGCTTAGATCCGGGGACAGCCAGGGGTGAGCAGTTCTTC	CASSLDPGTARGEQFF
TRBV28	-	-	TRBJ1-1	TGTGCCAGCACCCCAGGCTGGGGGGACACTGAAGCTTTCTTT	CASTPGWGDTEAFF
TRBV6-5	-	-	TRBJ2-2	TGTGCCGGCCACCGAGGGATATCGAACACCGGGGAGCTGTTTTTT	CAGHRGISNTGELFF
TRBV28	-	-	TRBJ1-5	TGTGCCAGCAGTTATACACAGGGAGCCAATCAGCCCCAGCATTTT	CASSYTQGANQPQHF
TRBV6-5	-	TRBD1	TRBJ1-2	TGTGCCAGCAGTACGGGGACAGGGAGGCGAGGCTACACCTTC	CASSTGTGRRGYTF
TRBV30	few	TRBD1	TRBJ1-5	TGTGCCTGGAGTTATACAGGGGGACACAATCAGCCCCAGCATTTT	CAWSYTGGHNQPQHF
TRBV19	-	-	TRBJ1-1	TGTGCCAGTAGTATCCCCGGGGGGGGCACTGAAGCTTTCTTT	CASSIPGGGTEAFF
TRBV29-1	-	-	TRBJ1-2	TGCAGCGTTGGCGAGGGAAGTAACTATGGCTACACCTTC	CSVGEGSNYGYTF
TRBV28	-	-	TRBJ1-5	TGTGCCAGCAGCCTCCGGGGAGGGGCACATCAGCCCCAGCATTTT	CASSLRGGAHQPQHF
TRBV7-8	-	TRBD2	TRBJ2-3	TGTGCCAGCAGCCTGACTAGCGGGAGGGGCACAGATACGCAGTATTTT	CASSLTSGRGTDTQYF
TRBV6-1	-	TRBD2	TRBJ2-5	TGTGCCAGCAGTGAAAGGCACCCAGCGGGAGGGAGGTACCAAGAGACCCAGTACTTC	CASSERHPAGGRYQETQYF
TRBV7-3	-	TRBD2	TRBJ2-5	TGTGCCAGCAGCGACCAACCTCCGGGACTAGCGCAGGAGACCCAGTACTTC	CASSDQPPGLAQETQYF
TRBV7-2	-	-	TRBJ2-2	TGTGCCAGCAGCTTAGACAGGCTCGGGGAGCTGTTTTTT	CASSLDRLGELFF
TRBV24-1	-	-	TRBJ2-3	TGTGCCACCAGTGATTCCAGGGGACGCACAGATACGCAGTATTTT	CATSDSRGRTDTQYF
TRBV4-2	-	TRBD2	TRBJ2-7	TGTGCCAGCACACAAAACCCGGGACTAGCGGCCTACGAGCAGTACTTC	CASTQNPGLAAYEQYF
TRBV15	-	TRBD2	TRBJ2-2	TGTGCCACCAGCAGAGCTCCGGGACTAGGAGGTACCGGGGAGCTGTTTTTT	CATSRAPGLGGTGELFF
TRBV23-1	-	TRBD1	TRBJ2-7	TGCGCCACCCGAACCCGGGACAGTGCCTACGAGCAGTACTTC	CATRTRDSAYEQYF
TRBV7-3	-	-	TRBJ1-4	TGTGCCAGCAGGTTTGGGTTCGCAGGGGAAAAACTGTTTTTT	CASRFGFAGEKLFF
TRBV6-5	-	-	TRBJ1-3	TGTGCCAGCAGTTCAGGGCACTCAGGAAACACCATATATTTT	CASSSGHSGNTIYF